This T cell receptor (beta chain) was obtained from a study of CD8 T cells in ankylosing spondylitis. Study results and limitations: Seemingly distinctive of ankylosing spondylitis blood was a TCR beta motif formed by eight highly homologous variants. Disease-linked clones reportedly showed significant enrichment in matched ankylosing spondylitis synovial fluid. Disease-linked clones displayed a CD8+ phenotype and appeared relatively rarely in peripheral blood. In synovial fluid and blood from reactive arthritis, some motif variants were previously reported.

Quantitative 5'-RACE with molecular barcodes generated TCR beta libraries. MiXCR, run by TCRdb on the 5' RACE reads, gives a single entry per CDR3 protein. The sample has under 950,000 distinct CDR3 sequences, roughly 20% seen once. This clonotype was seen more than once but under ten times. Its antigen is unknown. The length of the CDR3 is 17 residues. V lost 6 bases to trimming and J lost 5 bases; unmatched junction nucleotides: 9. The genes are TRBV12-3 or TRBV12-4 and TRBJ2-2, with TRBD2 matching 13 bases. The clonotype was recovered from a male donor with ankylosing spondylitis. The sequenced sample was blood, either unsorted or a sorted T cell fraction (not recorded which). CDR3 nucleotides: TGTGCCAGCAGCAAAACTAGCGGGGGGGCGTATACCGGGGAGCTGTTTTTT. Its protein is CASSKTSGGAYTGELFF.